Listed below are T cell receptor beta chains from one sample, sequenced in a study of cytotoxic CD8 clonotypes in ibrutinib-treated CLL. Profiling relied on immunoSEQ multiplex PCR, and the TCRdb table lists in-frame clones only, not all of them. Of about 160,000 clones listed, roughly 90% were seen once; the top ten hold approximately 2.9%. The sequenced sample was PBMCs, obtained at disease progression, from a patient treated with ibrutinib. The receptors were gathered from a human donor with chronic lymphocytic leukemia. Each CDR3 is given with its conserved first and last residue. A D gene is named only where the DNA matches it firmly. Clone sizes are given selectively: once, few, many, or a class where the clone is expanded.

V gene	D gene	clone size	J gene	CDR3 protein	CDR3 DNA
TRBV19	TRBD2	NA	TRBJ2-1	CASNGEGRAEQFF	TGTGCCAGTAACGGGGAGGGCCGTGCTGAGCAGTTCTTC
TRBV9	TRBD2	few	TRBJ2-2	CASSVVGLAGTGELFF	TGTGCCAGCAGCGTAGTAGGACTAGCGGGCACCGGGGAGCTGTTTTTT
TRBV27	NA	NA	TRBJ2-7	CASSTTRPYSYEQYF	TGTGCCAGCAGTACCACTCGTCCCTATTCCTACGAGCAGTACTTC
TRBV7-2	NA	NA	TRBJ1-1	CASSLSGNTEAFF	TGTGCCAGCAGCTTATCAGGGAACACTGAAGCTTTCTTT
TRBV19	NA	NA	TRBJ1-3	CASSLAGGLLSGNTIYF	TGTGCCAGTAGTTTGGCAGGCGGTCTCCTCTCTGGAAACACCATATATTTT
TRBV2	NA	NA	TRBJ1-5	CASSDSRTYQPQHF	TGTGCCAGCAGTGACTCCAGGACATATCAGCCCCAGCATTTT
TRBV9	TRBD2	NA	TRBJ2-5	CASSATGTSGHPRQETQYF	TGTGCCAGCAGCGCGACGGGGACTAGCGGGCACCCCCGCCAAGAGACCCAGTACTTC
TRBV9	TRBD2	NA	TRBJ2-7	CASRVGWGATSGSLHEQYF	TGTGCCAGCAGAGTTGGGTGGGGCGCGACTAGCGGGAGTCTCCACGAGCAGTACTTC
TRBV15	NA	NA	TRBJ1-1	CATGPAGRGTEAFF	TGTGCCACAGGACCGGCGGGGAGGGGCACTGAAGCTTTCTTT
TRBV12-5	NA	NA	TRBJ1-1	CASGFGWTEAFF	TGTGCTAGTGGTTTTGGGTGGACTGAAGCTTTCTTT
TRBV6-1	TRBD1	NA	TRBJ1-1	CASSTGGSPNTEAFF	TGTGCCAGCAGTACAGGGGGCTCGCCGAACACTGAAGCTTTCTTT
TRBV5-1	TRBD2	NA	TRBJ2-1	CASSLRVAGVNEQFF	TGCGCCAGCAGCTTGAGAGTAGCGGGGGTCAATGAGCAGTTCTTC
TRBV5-1	TRBD1	few	TRBJ1-3	CASSLGQVGNTIYF	TGCGCCAGCAGCTTAGGACAGGTCGGAAACACCATATATTTT
TRBV9	TRBD2	NA	TRBJ2-2	CASSVEQGGYPGGELFF	TGTGCCAGCAGCGTAGAGCAGGGAGGGTACCCGGGCGGGGAGCTGTTTTTT
TRBV19	NA	NA	TRBJ1-2	CASSIEQGMGYGYTF	TGTGCCAGTAGTATAGAGCAGGGAATGGGCTATGGCTACACCTTC
TRBV13	NA	NA	TRBJ2-3	CASSLGYGGGSTDTQYF	TGTGCCAGCAGCTTAGGCTATGGCGGAGGGAGCACAGATACGCAGTATTTT
TRBV11-2	TRBD1	NA	TRBJ1-2	CASSTPGTGFIGYTF	TGTGCCAGCAGCACCCCCGGGACAGGGTTTATAGGCTACACCTTC
TRBV11-3	NA	NA	TRBJ2-5	CASSPQIQETQYF	TGTGCCAGCAGCCCCCAAATACAAGAGACCCAGTACTTC